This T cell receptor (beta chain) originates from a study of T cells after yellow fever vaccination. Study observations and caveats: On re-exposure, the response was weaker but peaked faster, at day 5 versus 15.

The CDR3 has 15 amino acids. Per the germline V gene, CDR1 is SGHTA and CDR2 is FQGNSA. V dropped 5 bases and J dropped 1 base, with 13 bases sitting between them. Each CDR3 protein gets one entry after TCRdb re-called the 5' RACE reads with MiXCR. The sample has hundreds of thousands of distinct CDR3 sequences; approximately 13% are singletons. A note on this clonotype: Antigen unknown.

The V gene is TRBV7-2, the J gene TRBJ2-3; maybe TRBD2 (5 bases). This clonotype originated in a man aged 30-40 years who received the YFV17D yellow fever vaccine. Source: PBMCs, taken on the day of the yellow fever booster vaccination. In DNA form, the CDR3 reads TGTGCCAGCAGCCCCCGACTATTGGGCACAGATACGCAGTATTTT. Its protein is CASSPRLLGTDTQYF.